The rows below give T cell receptor beta chains drawn from one sample of a study of cytomegalovirus exposure and HLA in healthy donors. The repertoire was sequenced with immunoSEQ multiplex PCR; TCRdb's copy has only in-frame clones and lacks some. The sample shows tens of thousands of clones, and 3% to 3.5% sits with its ten largest clones. The sequencing input was PBMCs. Receptor source: a middle-aged woman in good health and CMV-seropositive. Both conserved end residues are part of each CDR3. D genes are given only for firm matches.

>TRBV7-9|TRBJ1-1|NA
TGTGCCAGCAGCTTAGAAGTGGGGGCCGCTTTCTTT
CASSLEVGAAFF
>TRBV4-1|TRBJ2-3|TRBD1
TGCGCCAGCAGCCAGACAGGGGGGACAGATACGCAGTATTTT
CASSQTGGTDTQYF
>TRBV29-1|TRBJ2-3|TRBD2
TGCAGCGTTATGGTACTAGCGGGAGACACAGATACGCAGTATTTT
CSVMVLAGDTDTQYF
>TRBV28|TRBJ2-7|TRBD1
TGTGCCAGCAGTCGGGGACAGGGGAACGAGCAGTACTTC
CASSRGQGNEQYF
>TRBV6-1|TRBJ1-2|TRBD1
TGTGCCAGCAGCCCCTCCCCCGGACAGGGCCAAACCTTC
CASSPSPGQGQTF
>TRBV30|TRBJ2-1|NA
TGTGCCTGGGGGGCTCGGGAGCAGTTCTTC
CAWGAREQFF
>TRBV7-8|TRBJ2-7|TRBD2
TGTGCCAGCAGCCTACGGACTAGCGACCGCCACGAGCAGTACTTC
CASSLRTSDRHEQYF
>TRBV6-5|TRBJ2-7|NA
TGTGCCAGCAGTTACAGGGGAAGCGAGCAGTACTTC
CASSYRGSEQYF
>TRBV5-1|TRBJ2-5|NA
TGCGCCAGCAGCTTGGTTGGAGGGCCGGGTCAAGAGACCCAGTACTTC
CASSLVGGPGQETQYF
>TRBV6-1|TRBJ2-7|TRBD2
TGTGCCAGCAGGTTACTAGCGGGAGGGGACGAGCAGTACTTC
CASRLLAGGDEQYF
>TRBV4-2|TRBJ2-5|TRBD2
TGTGCCAGCAGCCAAGAGCAGGGACTACAAGAGACCCAGTACTTC
CASSQEQGLQETQYF
>TRBV19|TRBJ1-4|NA
TGTGCCAGTAGTATAGAGGTCGGGGTGCCCCTGTTTTTT
CASSIEVGVPLFF
>TRBV4-1|TRBJ2-7|TRBD2
TGCGCCAGCAGCCAGGTACTGGGACTATCGGGATGGGAGCAGTACTTC
CASSQVLGLSGWEQYF
>TRBV30|TRBJ1-3|NA
TGTGCCTCGGGGAGCAAGGCTGGAAACACCATATATTTT
CASGSKAGNTIYF
>TRBV5-1|TRBJ2-5|NA
TGCGCCAGCAGCGTAACTAGCCTCCAAGAGACCCAGTACTTC
CASSVTSLQETQYF
>TRBV30|TRBJ2-5|TRBD1
TGTGCCTGGAGTGCCCAAACAGGGGGACGAGAGACCCAGTACTTC
CAWSAQTGGRETQYF
>TRBV30|TRBJ2-7|NA
TGTGCCTGGAGTCCGGGACTTGGAACCTACGAGCAGTACTTC
CAWSPGLGTYEQYF
>TRBV5-4|TRBJ2-2|TRBD2
TGTGCCAGCAGCTTGGGGTTGTCTAGCGGGGGGAACACCGGGGAGCTGTTTTTT
CASSLGLSSGGNTGELFF